The clone carrying this TCR beta chain showed up just a few times. Its matching antigen is unknown. The record originates from a study of T-cell memory formation after mild COVID-19. Study results and limitations: Clones that got smaller from day 15 to 85 had even CD4/CD8, while clones growing later tipped toward CD4+. CD8+ contracting clones occupied EMRA, while CD4+ ones occupied mainly CM and EM.

Constant-segment primers and 5'RACE yielded cDNA libraries for TCR alpha and TCR beta, each carrying sample barcodes and UMIs. TCRdb re-analysed the 5' RACE reads in MiXCR, keeping a single row per CDR3 protein. The profile covers more than 450,000 distinct CDR3 sequences, with about a sixth appearing a single time and more than 10% taken by the ten largest. CDR3 length: 16 amino acids. V was clipped by 4 bases and J by 3 bases, with 19 bases between them. The sample was PBMCs or a T cell subset sorted from them (not recorded which). This clonotype was sampled from an adult woman who had mild COVID-19 (a few samples of this study predate the infection). Cell type and time point are not known. The chain combines TRBV23-1 with TRBJ2-7, with D maybe TRBD1 (6 bases). TRBV23-1 is classed as an ORF, of uncertain function. In nucleotides, the CDR3 is TGCGCCAGCAGTCCCGCAAGGGACACCGCAGACTACGAGCAGTACTTC. Residues: CASSPARDTADYEQYF.